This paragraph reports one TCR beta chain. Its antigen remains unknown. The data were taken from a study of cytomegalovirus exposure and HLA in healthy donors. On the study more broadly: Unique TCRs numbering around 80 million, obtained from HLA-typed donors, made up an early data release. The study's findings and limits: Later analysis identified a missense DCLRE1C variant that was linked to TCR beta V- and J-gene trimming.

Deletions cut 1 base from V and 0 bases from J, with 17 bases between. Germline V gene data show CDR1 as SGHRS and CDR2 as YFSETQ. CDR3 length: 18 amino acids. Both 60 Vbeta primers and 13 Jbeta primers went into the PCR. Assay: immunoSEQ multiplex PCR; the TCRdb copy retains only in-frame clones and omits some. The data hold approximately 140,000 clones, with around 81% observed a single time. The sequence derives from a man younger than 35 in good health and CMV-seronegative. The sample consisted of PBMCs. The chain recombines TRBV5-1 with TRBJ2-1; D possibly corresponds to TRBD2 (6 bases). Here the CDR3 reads CASSLIGGTPSSYNEQFF. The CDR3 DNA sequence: TGCGCCAGCAGCTTGATCGGGGGAACCCCGAGCTCCTACAATGAGCAGTTCTTC.